This TCR beta chain derives from a study of siplizumab effects on memory and regulatory T cells (dated by TCRdb to about 2019). Describing the broader study: The study examined how the anti-CD2 antibody siplizumab affects alloreactive T-cell subsets in allogeneic mixed lymphocyte reactions built from human PBMCs.

Sorted unstimulated T cells, along with proliferating T cells recovered from mixed lymphocyte reactions, underwent TCRbeta CDR3 sequencing. Fresh whole blood from around eleven HLA-typed healthy donors served as the source for isolating PBMCs. To map where alloreactive clones came from, unstimulated CD4+ regulatory T cells were FACS-sorted. Notes on this clone: Its antigen has not been determined. No much larger clonotype is one base removed from it; base qualities were not supplied.

Study-level results and caveats: Whether proliferating Tregs from siplizumab cultures were suppressive was not functionally confirmed. In reactions with siplizumab, an average of approximately 69% of mappable alloreactive CD4+ clones were Treg-derived, compared with around 28% in control reactions. Because sequences at frequencies below about 10^-5 were poorly captured, only a minor fraction of alloreactive clones could be mapped back to unstimulated subsets. Roughly 80-95% of proliferating CD4+ or CD8+ clones could not be assigned a naive or memory phenotype. The cumulative frequency of alloreactive sequences traceable to unstimulated CD4+ memory T cells was significantly reduced by siplizumab. Compared with memory T cells, unstimulated naive T cells appeared more diverse, and naive cells seemed to make a substantial contribution to the alloresponse.

Libraries were made using the immunoSEQ multiplex PCR assay. About 9.1 x 10^4 TCR templates per sample were assayed on the deep sequencing platform. Genomic DNA extracted from sorted T cells was used for TCRbeta CDR3 sequencing. The paper's processing steps were these. The R programming language was used for clonal analysis of TCRbeta CDR3 data. Alloreactive CD4+ and CD8+ clones were identified by comparing unstimulated samples to CFSE-low samples taken after the reaction. Regulatory or non-regulatory origin was assigned to alloreactive CD4+ clones by matching of sequences to sorted unstimulated Treg and non-Treg repertoires. Not all clones reach the TCRdb copy of this immuneACCESS table, which keeps in-frame sequences only. Checked studies attribute under half of the gap to unresolved V genes and leave the rest unexplained. That table supplies the V and J calls and clone size; D and trimming were determined from the DNA. The sample records 85,000 to 130,000 clones, over 85% of which are singletons. In total, the top ten clones hold about 0.62% of the sample.

The germline ends are 10 bases apart after V is trimmed by 3 bases and J by 8 bases. CDR1 is given as ENHRY and CDR2 as SYGVKD, both from the germline V gene. From the cysteine up to the phenylalanine, the CDR3 has a length of 12 residues. Of all the DNA, just the CDR3 is kept, 36 bases in frame from base 1. The V gene is TRBV10-3 and the J gene is TRBJ1-2; possibly the D gene is TRBD1, per 5 matching bases. The sample was Tregs sorted from blood. The receptor's source is a human donor in good health. The CDR3 is CAISDQGRGYTF. The DNA is as follows: TGTGCCATCAGTGACCAGGGCAGAGGCTACACCTTC.